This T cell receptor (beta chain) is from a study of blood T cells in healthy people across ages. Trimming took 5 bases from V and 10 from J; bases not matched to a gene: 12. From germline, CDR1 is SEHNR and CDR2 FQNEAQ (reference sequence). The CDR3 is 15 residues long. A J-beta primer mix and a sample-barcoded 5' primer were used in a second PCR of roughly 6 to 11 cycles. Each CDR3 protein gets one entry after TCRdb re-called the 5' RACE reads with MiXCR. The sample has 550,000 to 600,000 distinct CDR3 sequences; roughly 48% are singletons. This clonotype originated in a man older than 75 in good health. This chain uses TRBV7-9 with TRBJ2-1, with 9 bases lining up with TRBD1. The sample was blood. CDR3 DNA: TGTGCCAGCAGCCCCGCCGGGACAGGGACGGGCGAGCAGTTCTTC. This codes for CASSPAGTGTGEQFF. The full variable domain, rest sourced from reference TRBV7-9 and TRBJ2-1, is DTGVSQNPRHKITKRGQNVTFRCDPISEHNRLYWYRQTLGQGPEFLTYFQNEAQLEKSRLLSDRFSAERPKGSFSTLEIQRTEQGDSAMYLCASSPAGTGTGEQFFGPGTRLTVL.